In this sample, the clone carrying this T cell receptor (beta chain) turned up once. Its antigen is unknown. The data were taken from a study of T-cell reconstitution after alpha-beta-depleted transplantation in children. Study-wide results and caveats: The main origin of T-cell counts and diversity one year after transplant was newly produced T cells.

Unique molecular identifiers were incorporated when the TCRbeta library was constructed. One entry per CDR3 protein results from TCRdb running MiXCR on the PCR reads. The sample lists about a million distinct CDR3 sequences, 25% to 30% occurring once. This CDR3 is 13 amino acids long. Trimming removed 6 bases from V and 6 bases from J, with 17 bases in between. The germline CDR1 and CDR2 sequences are DFQATT and SNEGSKA (reference sequence). This receptor was obtained from a boy under three years old who had a stem cell transplant for SCID, so the T cells may come from the graft donor. The source was PBMCs, mostly from graft donor cells, collected 360 days after TCRalphabeta/CD19-depleted stem cell transplant. This sequence joins TRBV20-1 and TRBJ1-1, with no clear D. The CDR3 sequence is CSALSPLLSEAFF. In DNA form, the CDR3 reads TGCAGTGCCCTCTCCCCTCTATTATCTGAAGCTTTCTTT.